This TCR beta chain was recovered during a study of neurological immune-mediated disorders. Points from the study as a whole: Multiple sclerosis was found to have the least TCR clonal expansion, below healthy controls, and HTLV-1-associated myelopathy the most. Private repertoires in all groups were suggested by the finding that expanded clones across subjects shared no CDR3 amino acid sequences.

The team produced cDNA through 5'RACE using 10-nucleotide random UMIs. A single record per CDR3 protein comes from TCRdb applying MiXCR to the 5' RACE reads. The repertoire holds roughly 100,000 distinct CDR3 sequences, around 3.6% seen once, with around 3.1% in the top ten. This clonotype turned up a few times. Its matching antigen is unknown. CDR3 length: 14 residues. V shed 1 base and J shed 0 bases, with 8 bases lying between them. The germline V gene encodes CDR1 SGHDT and CDR2 YYEEEE. The specimen sequenced was PBMCs. The clonotype was recovered from a woman in her fifties or sixties with multiple sclerosis. The chain couples TRBV5-6 to TRBJ2-7; D is uncertain. The CDR3: CASSLFRHSYEQYF. The DNA of the CDR3 is TGTGCCAGCAGCTTGTTCCGACACTCCTACGAGCAGTACTTC.